This T cell receptor beta chain was sequenced in a study of blood T cell repertoires in COVID-19. The J segment lost 4 bases and the V segment lost 0 bases, leaving 4 bases of the junction unmatched. The CDR3 is made up of 17 amino acids. Germline-derived CDR1 and CDR2 are SGHDT and YYEEEE. Per the study methods: How many nucleated cells were present was estimated from reference gene primer amplification. Sequencing used immunoSEQ multiplex PCR; TCRdb keeps in-frame clones, though not all of them. That table furnishes V, J and clone size, whereas the DNA furnished D and trimming. The sample contains approximately 150,000 clones, about four fifths of which appear only once.

The chain couples TRBV5-6 to TRBJ2-3; 14 bases align to TRBD2. The sequence came from a woman aged 65 to 85 with acute or convalescent COVID-19. The material sequenced was peripheral blood. The CDR3 reads CASSLDRTSGGSDTQYF. The CDR3 nucleotides read TGTGCCAGCAGCTTGGACCGGACTAGCGGGGGGTCAGATACGCAGTATTTT.